These 25 T cell receptor beta chains share one sample of origin, sequenced in a study of radiotherapy plus CTLA-4 blockade in lung cancer. TCRdb keeps only in-frame clones here, not all; method: immunoSEQ multiplex PCR. The data hold about 72,000 clones, with about 80% observed a single time. The starting material was peripheral blood, obtained from a patient treated with radiotherapy plus ipilimumab. These receptors came from a human donor with non-small cell lung cancer who had a partial response to radiotherapy plus ipilimumab.

V gene TRBV5-1 combines with J gene TRBJ1-1; tentative D call: TRBD1 (6 bases). V was clipped by 4 bases and J by 8 bases, with 21 bases between them. Germline V gene data show CDR1 as SGHRS and CDR2 as YFSETQ. The CDR3 sequence is 15 residues long. The CDR3 region is CASSPGRMTGIEAFF. The CDR3 nucleotides are TGCGCCAGCAGCCCGGGGAGAATGACAGGAATCGAAGCTTTCTTT. The whole variable domain, remainder taken from reference TRBV5-1 and TRBJ1-1, is KAGVTQTPRYLIKTRGQQVTLSCSPISGHRSVSWYQQTPGQGLQFLFEYFSETQRNKGNFPGRFSGRQFSNSRSEMNVSTLELGDSALYLCASSPGRMTGIEAFFGQGTRLTVV.

The V and J genes are TRBV7-2 and TRBJ1-5; weak D call: TRBD1 (6 bases). The CDR3 length is 15 residues. Germline V gene lookup returns CDR1 SGHTA and CDR2 FQGNSA. V gave up 5 bases and J gave up 3 bases, with 14 bases separating them. The CDR3: CASSGGGRTNQPQHF. The CDR3 nucleotides read TGTGCCAGCAGCGGGGGGGGCAGGACCAATCAGCCCCAGCATTTT.

The chain links TRBV4-2 to TRBJ2-1; 10 nucleotides match TRBD2. Trimming took 3 bases from V and 8 from J; bases not matched to a gene: 10. The CDR3 is 16 residues long. Germline loops: CDR1 LGHNA, CDR2 YNFKEQ. The CDR3 DNA is TGTGCCAGCAGCCAGGAAAGCGGGAGGGCCGAGGATGAGCAGTTCTTC. Protein: CASSQESGRAEDEQFF.

The rearrangement links TRBV12-5 to TRBJ1-1; 9 nucleotides agree with TRBD1. Trimming removed 7 bases from V and 6 bases from J; junction bases left unmatched: 3. The CDR3 consists of 12 residues. In germline, CDR1 is LGHNT, CDR2 FRNRAP. CDR3 protein: CASVGTGSEAFF. The DNA for the CDR3 is TGTGCTAGTGTAGGGACAGGGTCTGAAGCTTTCTTT.

The chain links TRBV5-4 to TRBJ2-2, with 11 bases aligning to TRBD2. Germline CDR1 SGHNT, CDR2 YYREEE (reference sequence). The CDR3 runs 18 residues. Trimming removed 6 bases from V and 3 bases from J; junction bases left unmatched: 13. DNA for the CDR3: TGTGCCAGCAACCTGGGACTAGCGGTCGCGACTTACACCGGGGAGCTGTTTTTT. Protein product: CASNLGLAVATYTGELFF.

The table lists this clone with a count of one. V and J are TRBV7-2 and TRBJ2-1; 13 bases match TRBD2. The CDR3 has 16 amino acids. Germline V gene lookup returns CDR1 SGHTA and CDR2 FQGNSA. The trim removed 0 bases at V and 7 bases at J, leaving 3 bases unmatched. The CDR3 loop reads CASSLALAGGTNEQFF. The CDR3 region has the DNA TGTGCCAGCAGCTTAGCACTAGCGGGAGGGACTAATGAGCAGTTCTTC.

This chain joins TRBV27 and TRBJ2-7; 7 bases map to TRBD1. The CDR3 extends over 14 amino acids. After removal of 3 bases from V and 5 bases from J, the junction contained 7 bases not matched to a gene. CDR1 MNHEY and CDR2 SMNVEV come from the germline V gene (reference sequence). The CDR3 region is CASSFEQGSDEQYF. The DNA of the CDR3 is TGTGCCAGCAGTTTTGAACAGGGGTCCGACGAGCAGTACTTC.

The chain combines TRBV27 with TRBJ2-7, with D possibly TRBD2 on 5 matching bases. CDR1 and CDR2 from the germline V gene are MNHEY and SMNVEV (reference sequence). There are 14 residues in the CDR3. V was pared by 6 bases and J by 3 bases, with 15 bases between. CDR3 amino acids: CASSIALGSYEQYF. The CDR3 region has the DNA TGTGCCAGCAGCATAGCGTTGGGCAGCTACGAGCAGTACTTC.

The rearrangement joins TRBV10-3 to TRBJ1-2; no definite D call. The V and J ends lost 2 bases and 1 base respectively, with 8 bases between them. The CDR3 runs to 14 residues. CDR1 is ENHRY and CDR2 is SYGVKD in the germline V gene. CDR3 region: CAISERRGNYGYTF. The CDR3 nucleotides read TGTGCCATCAGTGAGCGGCGCGGTAACTATGGCTACACCTTC.

V is TRBV2 and J is TRBJ2-2; the match to TRBD2 covers 9 bases. The J segment lost 5 bases and the V segment lost 6 bases, leaving 7 bases of the junction unmatched. The CDR3 is 15 amino acids. Germline CDR1 and CDR2: SNHLY and FYNNEI. As DNA, the CDR3 is TGTGCCAGCAGGGGTAGCGGGAGAGATACCGGGGAGCTGTTTTTT. Amino acid sequence: CASRGSGRDTGELFF.

The chain uses TRBV6-5 and TRBJ1-5, with a tentative D call TRBD1 (6 bases). The germline V gene has CDR1 MNHEY and CDR2 SVGAGI. V shed 6 bases and J shed 1 base, with 10 bases lying between them. CDR3 length: 14 amino acids. CDR3 region: CASSRDMSNQPQHF. In nucleotides, the CDR3 is TGTGCCAGCAGCCGGGACATGAGCAATCAGCCCCAGCATTTT.

This chain uses TRBV10-2 with TRBJ2-3; D remains unclear. Trimming stripped 8 bases from V and 3 bases from J, with 6 bases between. The germline CDR1 and CDR2 sequences are WSHSY and SAAADI. This CDR3 contains 11 residues. The CDR3 DNA sequence: TGCGCCAGCGTCTTTACAGATACGCAGTATTTT. Translating gives CASVFTDTQYF.

Only a few counts were recorded for this clone. The chain links TRBV4-1 to TRBJ2-1, with 7 bases that match TRBD2. Germline trimming cut 3 bases from V and 5 bases from J; bases unmatched to any gene: 10. CDR1 MGHRA and CDR2 YSYEKL come from the germline V gene. The CDR3 contains 16 residues. CDR3 DNA sequence: TGCGCCAGCAGCCACCCACTAGCGAGAGGAGACAATGAGCAGTTCTTC. Protein sequence: CASSHPLARGDNEQFF.

The V gene is TRBV6-1, the J gene TRBJ2-7; perhaps TRBD2 as D (6 bases). The CDR3 runs to 18 residues. Per germline, CDR1 MNHNS and CDR2 SASEGT. Trimming left V 0 bases short and J 1 base short, with 19 bases between. The CDR3 protein is CASSEANGLSQRSYEQYF. The CDR3 nucleotides read TGTGCCAGCAGTGAAGCCAACGGACTATCCCAGAGGTCCTACGAGCAGTACTTC.

V gene TRBV30 combines with J gene TRBJ1-2; 7 nucleotides align to TRBD1. J was trimmed by 6 bases and V by 1 base; bases with no gene match: 2. Germline lookup yields CDR1 GTSNPN and CDR2 SVGIG (reference sequence). This CDR3 has 12 residues. The DNA of the CDR3 is TGTGCCTGGAGTGATACAGGGGATGGCTACACCTTC. Translated, it gives CAWSDTGDGYTF.

V is TRBV15 and J is TRBJ1-1; D not certain. Germline-derived CDR1 and CDR2 are LNHNV and YYDKDF (reference sequence). V was pared by 3 bases and J by 4 bases, with 9 bases between. This CDR3 region has 13 residues. In DNA form, the CDR3 reads TGTGCCACCAGCAGTTTCGGAGGCACTGAAGCTTTCTTT. Amino acids: CATSSFGGTEAFF.

The genes are TRBV5-1 and TRBJ2-1, with D perhaps matching TRBD2 (5 bases). The V end was cut by 4 bases, the J end by 3 bases, with 14 bases between. This CDR3 has 15 residues. Per germline, CDR1 SGHRS and CDR2 YFSETQ. CDR3 sequence (DNA): TGCGCCAGCAGCACTGGAGCGGCCCGCTACAATGAGCAGTTCTTC. Protein: CASSTGAARYNEQFF.

The chain links TRBV11-2 to TRBJ1-5; D not resolved. CDR3 size: 14 residues. V was trimmed by 5 bases and J by 1 base, leaving 9 bases between them. The V gene's germline CDR1 is SGHAT and CDR2 FQNNGV. In DNA, the CDR3 is TGTGCCAGCAGCCCAGAGACAAGCAATCAGCCCCAGCATTTT. This translates into CASSPETSNQPQHF.

The chain carries TRBV28 and TRBJ2-6; D might be TRBD1 (5 bases). CDR3 length: 17 amino acids. V lost 7 bases and J 0 bases, leaving 16 bases between the germline ends. Germline CDR1 reads MDHEN; CDR2 reads SYDVKM. The CDR3 nucleotides read TGTGCCAGCATCACAGGTGGGCCCCTCTCTGGGGCCAACGTCCTGACTTTC. This sequence encodes CASITGGPLSGANVLTF.

This rearrangement joins TRBV2 to TRBJ1-4, with TRBD1 matching 7 bases. Losses at the gene ends were 2 bases for V and 2 bases for J; bases not matched to a gene: 2. Germline lookup yields CDR1 SNHLY and CDR2 FYNNEI. This CDR3 has 15 amino acids. In DNA, the CDR3 is TGTGCCAGCAGTGAAAGGGGGCCCACTAATGAAAAACTGTTTTTT. As protein: CASSERGPTNEKLFF.

The chain joins TRBV5-6 to TRBJ2-5, with D possibly TRBD2 on 6 matching bases. The CDR3 sequence is 15 residues long. V was cut by 0 bases and J by 3 bases, with 12 bases left in between. Germline V gene sequence: CDR1 SGHDT, CDR2 YYEEEE. DNA for the CDR3: TGTGCCAGCAGCTTGGGGGCAGGGAGGAAAGAGACCCAGTACTTC. The encoded protein is CASSLGAGRKETQYF.

The rearrangement links TRBV28 to TRBJ2-1; TRBD2 might be the D (5 bases). CDR3 length equals 12 residues. Trimming took 1 base from V and 13 from J, leaving 11 bases between them. From germline, CDR1 is MDHEN and CDR2 SYDVKM. CDR3 coding DNA: TGTGCCAGCAGTTTATTAGCCGAGGGACAGTTCTTC. Its translation is CASSLLAEGQFF.

This chain uses TRBV10-1 with TRBJ2-1; the match to TRBD2 covers 12 bases. Germline assignment: CDR1 WNHNN and CDR2 SYGVQD (reference sequence). The junction had 3 bases not matched to a gene; V was cut back by 4 bases and J by 8 bases. This CDR3 spans 14 amino acids. The CDR3 DNA follows: TGCGCCAGCAGTGCGCTAGCGGGAGGGGATGAGCAGTTCTTC. It codes for CASSALAGGDEQFF.

The chain uses TRBV28 and TRBJ2-1; possible D gene TRBD2, 6 bases. Germline V gives CDR1 MDHEN, CDR2 SYDVKM. V lost 4 bases, J lost 6 bases, and 16 bases lay in between. The CDR3 covers 15 residues. This CDR3 reads CASSSSGGGVNEQFF. In DNA form, the CDR3 reads TGTGCCAGCAGTTCGTCAGGCGGAGGGGTCAATGAGCAGTTCTTC.

CDR3 sequence: CASSSLTSGKYNEQFF. CDR3 nucleotides: TGTGCCAGCAGTTCTTTGACTAGCGGGAAGTACAATGAGCAGTTCTTC. The chain employs TRBV28 and TRBJ2-1; TRBD2 agrees at 11 bases. CDR1 and CDR2 (germline): MDHEN, SYDVKM. The CDR3 loop spans 16 amino acids. V dropped 4 bases and J dropped 4; count of bases not matched to a gene: 6. The variable domain in full, with the rest retrieved from reference TRBV28 and TRBJ2-1, is DVKVTQSSRYLVKRTGEKVFLECVQDMDHENMFWYRQDPGLGLRLIYFSYDVKMKEKGDIPEGYSVSREKKERFSLILESASTNQTSMYLCASSSLTSGKYNEQFFGPGTRLTVL.